A selection of T cell receptor beta chains follows, all from one sample in a study of shared clonotypes between healthy human individuals. The data were produced by immunoSEQ multiplex PCR, yet TCRdb's version contains in-frame clones alone and is incomplete. The data hold about 1.4 million clones, with over 95% observed a single time. The specimen was naive CD4+ T cells sorted from blood. The receptor source for this set is a man aged 30-40 years in good health. CDR3s include the opening cysteine and the closing phenylalanine or tryptophan. The D gene is left open where the match is weak. The size entry is marked missing in some rows and otherwise reads once, few, many or a size class.

TRBJ2-1 NA TRBV29-1 NA TGCAGCGTGACCGGTAGCTCCTACAATGAGCAGTTCTTC CSVTGSSYNEQFF
TRBJ2-7 once TRBV10-1 NA TGCGCCAGCAGTTCATGGGGGGACCCCTACGAGCAGTACTTC CASSSWGDPYEQYF
TRBJ1-4 NA TRBV5-5 TRBD1 TGTGCCAGCAGCCAAAGTGACATCCGGACAGGGGAAAAACTGTTTTTT CASSQSDIRTGEKLFF
TRBJ2-1 NA TRBV7-2 NA TGTGCCAGCAGCTTGGAGTTCCTATACAATGAGCAGTTCTTC CASSLEFLYNEQFF
TRBJ1-4 NA TRBV11-2 NA TGTGCCAGCAGCCAGATAGACGGCGCAACTAATGAAAAACTGTTTTTT CASSQIDGATNEKLFF
TRBJ2-3 NA TRBV10-3 TRBD2 TGTGCCATCAGTCTGACTAGCGGGAGGTCCACAGATACGCAGTATTTT CAISLTSGRSTDTQYF
TRBJ1-1 NA TRBV11-2 NA TGTGCCAGCAGCTCGGGGTGGGGGCATGAGTCAAATGCGGCTGAAGCTTTCTTT CASSSGWGHESNAAEAFF
TRBJ2-5 NA TRBV5-6 TRBD1 TGTGCCAGCAGCCGTCCCGGGACAGGGTTGGGACGTGCCCAGTACTTC CASSRPGTGLGRAQYF
TRBJ2-1 NA TRBV7-2 TRBD1 TGTGCCAGCAGCTTTGGGATTTTGTGGACAGGGATCAATGAGCAGTTCTTC CASSFGILWTGINEQFF
TRBJ2-1 NA TRBV7-3 TRBD2 TGTGCCAGTTCAGGCGGTAGCGGGGTTATCGGTCGCAATGAGCAGTTCTTC CASSGGSGVIGRNEQFF
TRBJ2-1 NA TRBV18 TRBD2 TGTGCCAGCTCACCCATCTCCGGGACTAGCGGGAGGGTGGTCTCCTACAATGAGCAGTTCTTC CASSPISGTSGRVVSYNEQFF
TRBJ2-3 NA TRBV10-3 NA TGTGCCATCAGTAGGCTTAGCACAGATACGCAGTATTTT CAISRLSTDTQYF
TRBJ2-5 NA TRBV7-9 NA TGTGCCAGCAGCCCGCAAGAGACCCAGTACTTC CASSPQETQYF
TRBJ2-7 NA TRBV7-6 NA TGTGCCAGCAGCTCGGGTGGGACCTACGAGCAGTACTTC CASSSGGTYEQYF
TRBJ2-7 NA TRBV11-2 NA TGTGCCAGCAGCTTAGGACGGGGATTAATCTACGAGCAGTACTTC CASSLGRGLIYEQYF
TRBJ1-1 NA TRBV5-4 TRBD1 TGTGCCAGCAGCTTGAAAGGGGGCGCGTTCACTGAAGCTTTCTTT CASSLKGGAFTEAFF
TRBJ2-2 NA TRBV7-6 TRBD1 TGTGCCAGCAGCCTTCGACAGGGTGGCACCGGGGAGCTGTTTTTT CASSLRQGGTGELFF
TRBJ2-1 once TRBV7-9 NA TGTGCCAGCAGCCCCCCCCGGGCAGGGGTGAACAATGAGCAGTTCTTC CASSPPRAGVNNEQFF
TRBJ2-5 NA TRBV9 TRBD1 TGTGCCAGCAGCCTAGGGGGACAGATAACAAAAGAGACCCAGTACTTC CASSLGGQITKETQYF
TRBJ2-3 once TRBV5-4 TRBD2 TGTGCCAGCAGCTTTTATCTAGCGGACACAGATACGCAGTATTTT CASSFYLADTDTQYF
TRBJ2-3 NA TRBV30 TRBD2 TGTGCCTGGAGTGTCGGTAGCGGGAGCACAGATACGCAGTATTTT CAWSVGSGSTDTQYF
TRBJ1-5 NA TRBV14 NA TGTGCCAGCAGCCAAGGCCTTTCTCAGCCCCAGCATTTT CASSQGLSQPQHF
TRBJ2-7 NA TRBV27 TRBD2 TGTGCCAGCAGTCCCGGGACTAGCGGGAGGACTCAGTACTTC CASSPGTSGRTQYF
TRBJ1-1 NA TRBV28 NA TGTGCCAGCAGTTTACTACAGAGTGAAGCTTTCTTT CASSLLQSEAFF
TRBJ2-2 once TRBV28 NA TGTGCCAGCAGTTTATCTGGGACTCCGAACACCGGGGAGCTGTTTTTT CASSLSGTPNTGELFF
TRBJ2-3 NA TRBV25-1 NA TGTGCCAGCAGTGCGGCCGCAGCAGATACGCAGTATTTT CASSAAAADTQYF
TRBJ1-4 NA TRBV18 TRBD1 TGTGCCAGCTCACCACCGGGACAGGGGGCTGAAAAACTGTTTTTT CASSPPGQGAEKLFF
TRBJ2-1 NA TRBV4-3 TRBD1 TGCGCCAGCAGCCTGATAGGGGGCGGCTCCTACAATGAGCAGTTCTTC CASSLIGGGSYNEQFF
TRBJ1-1 NA TRBV5-1 TRBD1 TGCGCCAGCAGCACAGGGGGGGCTGAAGCTTTCTTT CASSTGGAEAFF
TRBJ2-1 NA TRBV5-8 TRBD1 TGTGCCAGCAGCTTGGTAGGACAGGGAATTGAGCAGTTCTTC CASSLVGQGIEQFF
TRBJ1-4 NA TRBV5-1 NA TGCGCCAGCAGCTTGAAGGCAGGGGAGATGGTTGGTGAAAAACTGTTTTTT CASSLKAGEMVGEKLFF
TRBJ1-4 NA TRBV9 TRBD1 TGTGCCAGCAGCGTAGGAGGACAGGGTCGGGAAAAACTGTTTTTT CASSVGGQGREKLFF
TRBJ2-3 NA TRBV5-1 TRBD2 TGCGCCAGCAGCCAGCGACTAGCGGGATTAACAGATACGCAGTATTTT CASSQRLAGLTDTQYF
TRBJ1-2 NA TRBV25-1 NA TGTGCCAGCAGTGAGGGCGGGATGGTCTATGGCTACACCTTC CASSEGGMVYGYTF
TRBJ2-1 NA TRBV29-1 NA TGCAGCGTTGAGGGAATTCGGAGCTCTTCCTACAATGAGCAGTTCTTC CSVEGIRSSSYNEQFF
TRBJ2-7 NA TRBV5-1 NA TGCGCCAGCAGCTTGGGGGGAGCCAACGAGCAGTACTTC CASSLGGANEQYF
TRBJ2-5 NA TRBV5-1 NA TGCGCCAGCAGCTTGGCCCCTGGCAACTCGGGAGAGACCCAGTACTTC CASSLAPGNSGETQYF
TRBJ1-4 NA TRBV28 NA TGTGCCAGCAGTCCACCGGGACAAATATCTTACCACGTTTTT CASSPPGQISYHVF
TRBJ1-1 NA TRBV2 NA TGTGCCAGCACCTCAGAGGGGAACACTGAAGCTTTCTTT CASTSEGNTEAFF
TRBJ1-2 NA TRBV27 NA TGTGCCAGCAGTCCGAGGACAGCGGGGCAAACTAACTATGGCTACACCTTC CASSPRTAGQTNYGYTF
TRBJ2-1 NA TRBV5-1 TRBD2 TGCGCCAGCAGCTTGCGGCCAGCGGGGACGGTTAATGAGCAGTTCTTC CASSLRPAGTVNEQFF
TRBJ2-2 NA TRBV29-1 NA TGCAGCGTTGGGGCAGGGTTCAGGTCCGGGGAGCTGTTTTTT CSVGAGFRSGELFF
TRBJ1-3 NA TRBV11-2 TRBD1 TGTGCCAGCAGCCAAGGGACAGGCTCTGGAAACACCATATATTTT CASSQGTGSGNTIYF
TRBJ2-6 NA TRBV9 NA TGTGCCAGCACCCGAGGAGACTCTGGGGCCAACGTCCTGACTTTC CASTRGDSGANVLTF
TRBJ1-3 NA TRBV28 NA TGTGCCAGCAGTTTAAGGAGGGGGGTCACCATATATTTT CASSLRRGVTIYF
TRBJ2-2 once TRBV14 TRBD1 TGTGCCAGCAGCCGACAGGGTAGGGGCACCGGGGAGCTGTTTTTT CASSRQGRGTGELFF
TRBJ1-2 NA TRBV10-1 NA TGCGCCAGCAGTGAGTCGTCGGGAGGTGGCTACACCTTC CASSESSGGGYTF
TRBJ2-1 NA TRBV2 TRBD2 TGTGCCAGCAGTGCCTTGCGGGGGGCCGGCAATGAGCAGTTCTTC CASSALRGAGNEQFF
TRBJ2-3 NA TRBV7-3 NA TGTGCCAGCAGCTTATCCGGGACCGCGGATACGCAGTATTTT CASSLSGTADTQYF
TRBJ2-2 NA TRBV5-1 NA TGCGCCAGCAGTTGGGCAGGGGAAAGGGCCGGGGAGCTGTTTTTT CASSWAGERAGELFF
TRBJ2-1 NA TRBV5-5 TRBD2 TGTGCCAGCAGATCCCTAGCGGGGAACATAAAATCCTACAATGAGCAGTTCTTC CASRSLAGNIKSYNEQFF
TRBJ2-7 NA TRBV5-1 TRBD2 TGCGCCAGCAGCTCTAGACTAGCGGGGGAACCCCTAGCTCCTACCTACGAGCAGTACTTC CASSSRLAGEPLAPTYEQYF